The T cell receptor beta chain under discussion was sequenced for a study of blood T cell repertoires in COVID-19. Looking at the study overall: Collection of acute and convalescent COVID-19 samples took place in the United States, Italy and Spain. Sample material is recorded as cDNA or gDNA derived from T cells, B-cell-depleted T cells, or PBMCs.

Original methodology: Amplification from reference gene primers served as the basis for estimated nucleated cell counts. Sequencing was performed with immunoSEQ multiplex PCR; in TCRdb, only in-frame clones are kept and a portion is missing. The V and J calls and clone size were taken over from that table, and D and trimming were inferred from the DNA. The sample includes some 260,000 clones, 87% of them seen just once. All enrollees were roughly 18 to 89 years old and from around 25 US areas. Germline V CDR1 and CDR2: SGHRS, YFSETQ. This CDR3 is 15 amino acids long. V lost 4 bases, J lost 1 base, and 14 bases lay in between.

The TCR originated in a woman aged 25 to 39 with acute COVID-19. The rearrangement uses TRBV5-1 and TRBJ1-1, with unresolved D. The sample was PBMCs or T cells enriched from blood (not recorded which). The CDR3 spells CASSARPGGNTEAFF. CDR3 bases: TGCGCCAGCAGCGCCCGCCCTGGAGGGAACACTGAAGCTTTCTTT.